One T cell receptor (beta chain) is described in this entry. Trimming removed 4 bases from V and 8 bases from J, with 18 bases in between. CDR3 length equals 15 residues. Germline V gives CDR1 SGHRS, CDR2 YFSETQ. This sample was included in a study of blood T cell repertoires in COVID-19. Study at large: Samples of COVID-19 (acute and convalescent) were obtained from the United States, Italy and Spain. Nucleic acid was either cDNA or gDNA, and it came from T cells, B-cell-depleted T cells, or PBMCs.

Original methodology: Estimated nucleated cell counts came from reference gene primer amplification. TCRdb keeps only in-frame clones here, not all; method: immunoSEQ multiplex PCR. V and J calls plus clone size are reproduced from that table; the DNA served to infer D and trimming. The table has more than 25,000 clones, about 84% seen once; the top ten hold approximately 42%. Sample: peripheral blood. The V call is TRBV5-1, the J call TRBJ1-4, with D maybe TRBD1 (5 bases). This clonotype was sampled from an elderly woman with acute or convalescent COVID-19. CDR3 residues: CASSGGGGAFEKLFF. CDR3 sequence (DNA): TGCGCCAGCAGCGGGGGTGGCGGGGCCTTCGAAAAACTGTTTTTT.